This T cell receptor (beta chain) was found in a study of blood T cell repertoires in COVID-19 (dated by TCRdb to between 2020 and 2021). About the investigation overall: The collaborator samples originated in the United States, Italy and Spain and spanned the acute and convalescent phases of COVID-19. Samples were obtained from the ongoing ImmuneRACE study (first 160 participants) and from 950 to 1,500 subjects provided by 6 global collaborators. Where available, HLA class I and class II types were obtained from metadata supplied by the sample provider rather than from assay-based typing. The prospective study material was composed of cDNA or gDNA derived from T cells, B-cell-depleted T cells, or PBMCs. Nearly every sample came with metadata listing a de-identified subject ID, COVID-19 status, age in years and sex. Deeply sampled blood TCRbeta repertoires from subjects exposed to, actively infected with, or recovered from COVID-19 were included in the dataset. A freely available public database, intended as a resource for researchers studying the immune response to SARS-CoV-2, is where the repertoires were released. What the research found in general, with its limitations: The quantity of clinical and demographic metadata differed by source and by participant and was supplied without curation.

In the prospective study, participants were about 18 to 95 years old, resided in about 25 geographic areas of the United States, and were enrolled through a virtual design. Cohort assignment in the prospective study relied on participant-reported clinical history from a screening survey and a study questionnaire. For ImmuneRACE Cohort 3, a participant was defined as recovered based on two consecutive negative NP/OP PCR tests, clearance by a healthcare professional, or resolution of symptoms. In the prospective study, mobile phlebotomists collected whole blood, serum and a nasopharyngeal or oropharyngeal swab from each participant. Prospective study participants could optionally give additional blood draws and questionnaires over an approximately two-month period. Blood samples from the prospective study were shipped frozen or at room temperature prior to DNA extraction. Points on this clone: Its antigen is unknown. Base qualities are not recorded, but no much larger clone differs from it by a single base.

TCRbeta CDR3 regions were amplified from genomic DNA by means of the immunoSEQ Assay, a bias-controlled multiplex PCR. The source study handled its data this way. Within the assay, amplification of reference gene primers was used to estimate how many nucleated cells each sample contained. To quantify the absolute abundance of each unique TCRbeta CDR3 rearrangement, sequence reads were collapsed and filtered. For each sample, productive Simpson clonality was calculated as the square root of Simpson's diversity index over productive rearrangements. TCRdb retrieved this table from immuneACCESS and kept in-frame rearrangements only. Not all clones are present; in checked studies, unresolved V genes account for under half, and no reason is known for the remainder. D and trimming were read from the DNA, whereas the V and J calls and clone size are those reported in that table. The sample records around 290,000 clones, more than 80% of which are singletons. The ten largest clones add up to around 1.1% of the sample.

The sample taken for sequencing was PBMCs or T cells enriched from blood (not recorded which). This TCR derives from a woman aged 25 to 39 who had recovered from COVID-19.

CDR3 region: CASRPPSGTLINEQFF. The DNA reads TGTGCCAGTAGACCACCTAGCGGAACGTTAATCAATGAGCAGTTCTTC. This sequence uses TRBV19 and TRBJ2-1, and 7 bases in between align with TRBD2. Reading the germline V gene (reference sequence) gives CDR1 LNHDA and CDR2 SQIVND. V trim: 6 bases; J trim: 6 bases; unmatched bases: 14. The CDR3 holds 16 amino acids from the cysteine to the phenylalanine. The sequence is cut down to CDR3 DNA, 48 bases in frame from base 1.